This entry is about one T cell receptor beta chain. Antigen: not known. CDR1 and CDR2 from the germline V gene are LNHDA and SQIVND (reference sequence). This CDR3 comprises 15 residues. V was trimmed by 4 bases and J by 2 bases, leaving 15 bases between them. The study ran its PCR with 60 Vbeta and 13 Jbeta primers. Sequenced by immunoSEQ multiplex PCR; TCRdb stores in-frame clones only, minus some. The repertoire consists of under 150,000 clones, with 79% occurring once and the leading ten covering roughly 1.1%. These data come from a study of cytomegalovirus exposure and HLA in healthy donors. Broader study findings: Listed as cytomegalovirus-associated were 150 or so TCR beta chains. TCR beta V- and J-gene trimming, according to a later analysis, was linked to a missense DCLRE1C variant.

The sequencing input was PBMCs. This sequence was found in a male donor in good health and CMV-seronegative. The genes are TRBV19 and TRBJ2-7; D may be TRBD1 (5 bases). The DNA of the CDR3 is TGTGCCAGTAGTACCAACAGGTTAGATGCCTACGAGCAGTACTTC. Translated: CASSTNRLDAYEQYF.